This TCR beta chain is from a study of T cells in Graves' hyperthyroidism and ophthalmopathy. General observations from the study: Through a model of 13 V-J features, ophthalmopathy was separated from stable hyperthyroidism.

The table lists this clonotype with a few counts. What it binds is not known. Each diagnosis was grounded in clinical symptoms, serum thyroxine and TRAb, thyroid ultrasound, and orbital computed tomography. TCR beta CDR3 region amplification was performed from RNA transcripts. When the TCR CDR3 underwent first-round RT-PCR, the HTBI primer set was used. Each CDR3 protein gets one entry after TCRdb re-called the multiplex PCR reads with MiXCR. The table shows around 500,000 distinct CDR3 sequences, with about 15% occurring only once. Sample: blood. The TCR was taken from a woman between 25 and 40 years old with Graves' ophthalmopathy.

The CDR3 loop is CASSLPEYNEQFF. CDR3 DNA sequence: TGTGCCAGCAGTCTTCCAGAGTATAATGAGCAGTTCTTC. The rearrangement uses TRBV12-3 or TRBV12-4 and TRBJ2-1; D ambiguous. CDR3 length equals 13 residues. V was cut by 5 bases and J by 7 bases, with 12 bases left in between.